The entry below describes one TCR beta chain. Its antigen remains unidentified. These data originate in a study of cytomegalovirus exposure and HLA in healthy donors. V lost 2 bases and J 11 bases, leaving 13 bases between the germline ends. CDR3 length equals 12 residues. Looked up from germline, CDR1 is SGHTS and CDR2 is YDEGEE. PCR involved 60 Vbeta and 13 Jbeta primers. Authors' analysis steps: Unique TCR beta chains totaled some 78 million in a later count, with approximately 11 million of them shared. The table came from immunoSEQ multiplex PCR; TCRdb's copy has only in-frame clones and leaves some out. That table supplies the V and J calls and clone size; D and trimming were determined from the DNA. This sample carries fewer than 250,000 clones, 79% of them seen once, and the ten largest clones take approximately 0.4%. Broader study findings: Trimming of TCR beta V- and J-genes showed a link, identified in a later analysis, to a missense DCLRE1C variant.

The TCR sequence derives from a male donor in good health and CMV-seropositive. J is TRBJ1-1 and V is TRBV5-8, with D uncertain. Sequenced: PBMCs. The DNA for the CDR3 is TGTGCCAGCAGCTTCCGGGTGCAGCGGGCTTTCTTT. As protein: CASSFRVQRAFF.